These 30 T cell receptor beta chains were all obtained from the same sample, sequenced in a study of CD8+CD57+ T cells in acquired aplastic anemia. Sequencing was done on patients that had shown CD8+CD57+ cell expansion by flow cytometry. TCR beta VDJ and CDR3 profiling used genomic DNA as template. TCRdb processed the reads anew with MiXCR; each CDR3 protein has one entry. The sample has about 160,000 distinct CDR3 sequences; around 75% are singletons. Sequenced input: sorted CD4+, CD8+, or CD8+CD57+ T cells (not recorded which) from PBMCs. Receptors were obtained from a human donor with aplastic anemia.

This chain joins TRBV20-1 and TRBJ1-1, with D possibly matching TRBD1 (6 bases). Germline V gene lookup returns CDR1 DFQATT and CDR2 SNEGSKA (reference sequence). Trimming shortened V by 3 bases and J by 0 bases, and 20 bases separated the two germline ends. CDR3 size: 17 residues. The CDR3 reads CSASVTDRNWMNTEAFF. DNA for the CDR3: TGCAGTGCTAGCGTTACTGACAGGAACTGGATGAACACTGAAGCTTTCTTT.

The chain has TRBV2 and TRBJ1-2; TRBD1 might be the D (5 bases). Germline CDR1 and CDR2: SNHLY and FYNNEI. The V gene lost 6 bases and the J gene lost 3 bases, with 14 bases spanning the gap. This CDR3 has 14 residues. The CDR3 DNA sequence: TGTGCCAGCAGGCCAACCGGGACTCACTATGGCTACACCTTC. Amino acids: CASRPTGTHYGYTF.

CDR3 sequence reads: CASRDSSGANVLTF. DNA of the CDR3: TGTGCCAGTCGGGACAGCTCTGGGGCCAACGTCCTGACTTTC. The rearrangement links TRBV6-4 to TRBJ2-6; 7 bases line up with TRBD1. The CDR3 has 14 residues. The V and J ends lost 9 bases and 0 bases, in that order; junction bases with no gene match: 2. Per the germline V gene, CDR1 is MRHNA and CDR2 is SNTAGT.

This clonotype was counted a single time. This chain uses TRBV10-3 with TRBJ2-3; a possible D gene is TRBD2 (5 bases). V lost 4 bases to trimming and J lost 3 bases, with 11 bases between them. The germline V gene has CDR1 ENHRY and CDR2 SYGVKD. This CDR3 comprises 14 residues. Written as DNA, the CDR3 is TGTGCCATCAGTGTTCGGGGTCGAACAGATACGCAGTATTTT. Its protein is CAISVRGRTDTQYF.

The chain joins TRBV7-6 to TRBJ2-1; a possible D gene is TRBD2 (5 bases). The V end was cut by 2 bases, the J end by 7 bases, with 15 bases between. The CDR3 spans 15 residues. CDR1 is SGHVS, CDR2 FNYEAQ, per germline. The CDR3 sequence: CASSLSETIGNEQFF. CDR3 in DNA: TGTGCCAGCAGCTTATCCGAGACTATCGGTAATGAGCAGTTCTTC.

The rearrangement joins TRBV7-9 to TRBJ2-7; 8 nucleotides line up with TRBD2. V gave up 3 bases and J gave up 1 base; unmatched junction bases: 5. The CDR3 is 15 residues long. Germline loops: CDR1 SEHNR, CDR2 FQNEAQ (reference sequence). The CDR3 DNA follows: TGTGCCAGCAGCTTTTCAGCGGGGGAATCCTACGAGCAGTACTTC. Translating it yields CASSFSAGESYEQYF.

CDR3 loop: CASSPGTGPFYEQYF. CDR3 nucleotides: TGTGCCAGCAGCCCTGGGACAGGTCCCTTCTACGAGCAGTACTTC. The J gene is TRBJ2-7, the V gene TRBV9, with 8 bases that match TRBD1. The CDR3 spans 15 residues. Trimming took 4 bases from V and 3 from J; bases not matched to a gene: 9. Germline CDR1 and CDR2: SGDLS and YYNGEE.

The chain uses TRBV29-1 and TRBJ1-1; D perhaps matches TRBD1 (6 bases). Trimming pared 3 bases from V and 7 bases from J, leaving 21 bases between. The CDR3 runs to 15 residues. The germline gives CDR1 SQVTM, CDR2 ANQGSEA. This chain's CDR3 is CSVDRGQGIKGEAFF. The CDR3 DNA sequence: TGCAGCGTTGACCGAGGGCAGGGGATTAAGGGTGAAGCTTTCTTT.

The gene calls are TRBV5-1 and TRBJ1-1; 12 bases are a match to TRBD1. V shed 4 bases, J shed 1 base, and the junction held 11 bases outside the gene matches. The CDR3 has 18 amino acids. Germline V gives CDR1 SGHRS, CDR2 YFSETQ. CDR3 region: CASSILPGTGGANTEAFF. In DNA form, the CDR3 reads TGCGCCAGCAGCATCCTACCGGGGACAGGGGGCGCGAACACTGAAGCTTTCTTT.

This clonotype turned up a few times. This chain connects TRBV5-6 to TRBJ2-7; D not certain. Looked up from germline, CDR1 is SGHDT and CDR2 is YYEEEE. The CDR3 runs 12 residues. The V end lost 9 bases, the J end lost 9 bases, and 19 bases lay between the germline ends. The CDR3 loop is CATSDLDFRQYF. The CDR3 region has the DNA TGTGCCACCAGTGATTTGGATTTCAGGCAGTACTTC.

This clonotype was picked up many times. In DNA, the CDR3 is TGTGCCAGTAGTATTCGAGGGATTGGGAATGAGCAGTTCTTC. Translated: CASSIRGIGNEQFF. The chain links TRBV19 to TRBJ2-1; tentatively, D is TRBD2 (5 bases). The CDR3 extends over 14 amino acids. With 3 bases removed from V and 7 bases from J, the gap between germline ends came to 13 bases. Germline values: CDR1 LNHDA, CDR2 SQIVND (reference sequence).

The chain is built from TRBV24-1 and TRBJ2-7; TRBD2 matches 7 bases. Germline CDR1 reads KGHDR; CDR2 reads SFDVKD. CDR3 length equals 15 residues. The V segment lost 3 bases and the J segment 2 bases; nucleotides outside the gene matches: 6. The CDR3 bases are TGTGCCACCAGTGATGGGGCGGGGGATGCCTACGAGCAGTACGTC. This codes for CATSDGAGDAYEQYV.

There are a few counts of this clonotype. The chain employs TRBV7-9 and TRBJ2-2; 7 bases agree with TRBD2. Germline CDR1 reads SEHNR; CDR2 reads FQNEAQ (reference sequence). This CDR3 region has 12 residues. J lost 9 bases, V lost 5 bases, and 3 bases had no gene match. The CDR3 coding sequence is TGTGCCAGCAGCGTGGGAGGGAGGGAGCTGTTTTTT. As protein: CASSVGGRELFF.

CDR3 in DNA: TGTGCCAGTAGCAAATGGGGGAGGCAGGGAACGATTAACGAGCAGTACTTC. Encoded protein: CASSKWGRQGTINEQYF. The chain recombines TRBV19 with TRBJ2-7; maybe TRBD2 (6 bases). V lost 6 bases, J lost 5 bases, and 26 bases lay in between. The CDR3 has 17 residues. Germline V lookup: CDR1 LNHDA, CDR2 SQIVND (reference sequence).

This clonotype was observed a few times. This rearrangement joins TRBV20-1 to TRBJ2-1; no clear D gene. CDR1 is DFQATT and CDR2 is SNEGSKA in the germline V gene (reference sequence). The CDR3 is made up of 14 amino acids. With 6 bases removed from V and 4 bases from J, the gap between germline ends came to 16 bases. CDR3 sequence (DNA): TGCAGTGCCAGCAGTGACGATAGATACAATGAGCAGTTCTTC. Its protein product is CSASSDDRYNEQFF.

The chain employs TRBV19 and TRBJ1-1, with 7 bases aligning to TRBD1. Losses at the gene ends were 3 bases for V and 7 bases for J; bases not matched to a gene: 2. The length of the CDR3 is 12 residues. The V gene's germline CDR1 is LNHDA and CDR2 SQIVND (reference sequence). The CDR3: CASSIDRVEAFF. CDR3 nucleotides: TGTGCCAGTAGTATCGACAGGGTTGAAGCTTTCTTT.

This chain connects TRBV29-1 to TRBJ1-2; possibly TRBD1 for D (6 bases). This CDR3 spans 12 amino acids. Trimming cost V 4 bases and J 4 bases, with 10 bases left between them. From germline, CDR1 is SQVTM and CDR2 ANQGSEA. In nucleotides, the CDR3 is TGCAGCGTTGTCAGGGGAAGCTATGGCTACACCTTC. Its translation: CSVVRGSYGYTF.

The CDR3 region has the DNA TGTGCCAGCAGTATCCTTGGGACAGGAGAATACGAGCAGTACTTC. Translation: CASSILGTGEYEQYF. This sequence joins TRBV25-1 and TRBJ2-7; the match to TRBD1 covers 8 bases. Germline CDR1 and CDR2: MGHDK and SYGVNS. The V and J ends lost 5 bases and 4 bases, in that order; junction bases with no gene match: 10. The CDR3 is 15 residues long.

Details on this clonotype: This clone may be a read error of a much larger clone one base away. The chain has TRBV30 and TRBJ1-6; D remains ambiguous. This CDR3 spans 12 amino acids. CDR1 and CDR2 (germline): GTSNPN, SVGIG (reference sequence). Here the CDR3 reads CAWNTDNTPLHF. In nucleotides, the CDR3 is TGTGCCTGGAACACGGATAATACACCCCTCCACTTT.

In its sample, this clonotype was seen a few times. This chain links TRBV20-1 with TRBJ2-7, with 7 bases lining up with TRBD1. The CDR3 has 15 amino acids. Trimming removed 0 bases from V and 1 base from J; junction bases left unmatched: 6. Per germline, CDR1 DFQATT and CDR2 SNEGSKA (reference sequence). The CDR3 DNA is TGCAGTGCTAGAGATTTAGGGGGCGAGTCCTACGAGCAGTACTTC. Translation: CSARDLGGESYEQYF.

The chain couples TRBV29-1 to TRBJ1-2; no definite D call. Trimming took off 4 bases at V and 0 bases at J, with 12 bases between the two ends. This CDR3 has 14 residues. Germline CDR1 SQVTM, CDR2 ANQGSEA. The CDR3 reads CSVVESGTNYGYTF. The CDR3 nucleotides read TGCAGCGTTGTAGAGTCGGGAACTAACTATGGCTACACCTTC.

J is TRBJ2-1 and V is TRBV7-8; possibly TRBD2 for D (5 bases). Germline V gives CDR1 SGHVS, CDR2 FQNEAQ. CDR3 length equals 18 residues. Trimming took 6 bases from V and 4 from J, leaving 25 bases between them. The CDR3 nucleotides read TGTGCCAGCAGTCCTGGAGCGGTCCCCCCAAATTGGTACAATGAGCAGTTCTTC. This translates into CASSPGAVPPNWYNEQFF.

CDR3 sequence reads: CASSFRGGYYGYTF. The CDR3 DNA follows: TGTGCCAGCAGTTTCCGTGGAGGGTACTATGGCTACACCTTC. The chain combines TRBV12-3 or TRBV12-4 with TRBJ1-2; D remains ambiguous. The CDR3 length is 14 residues. V was cut by 3 bases and J by 3 bases, with 11 bases left in between.

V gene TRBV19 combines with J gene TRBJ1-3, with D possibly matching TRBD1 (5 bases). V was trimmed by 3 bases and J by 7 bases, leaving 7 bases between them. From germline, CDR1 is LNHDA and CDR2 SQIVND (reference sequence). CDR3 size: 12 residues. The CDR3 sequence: CASSMTENTIYF. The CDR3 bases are TGTGCCAGTAGTATGACAGAGAACACCATATATTTT. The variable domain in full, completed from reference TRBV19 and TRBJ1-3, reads DGGITQSPKYLFRKEGQNVTLSCEQNLNHDAMYWYRQDPGQGLRLIYYSQIVNDFQKGDIAEGYSVSREKKESFPLTVTSAQKNPTAFYLCASSMTENTIYFGEGSWLTVV.

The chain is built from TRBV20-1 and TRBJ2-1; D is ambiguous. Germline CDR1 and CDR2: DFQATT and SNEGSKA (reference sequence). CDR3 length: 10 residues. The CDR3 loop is CSMRNNEQFF. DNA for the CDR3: TGCAGCATGAGAAACAATGAGCAGTTCTTC.

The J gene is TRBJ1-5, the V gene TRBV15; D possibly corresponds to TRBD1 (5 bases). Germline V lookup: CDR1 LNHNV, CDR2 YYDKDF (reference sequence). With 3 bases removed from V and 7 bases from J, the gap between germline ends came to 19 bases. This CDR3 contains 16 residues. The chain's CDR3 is CATSSEGEATGQPQHF. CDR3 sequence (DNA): TGTGCCACCAGCAGTGAAGGGGAGGCGACGGGGCAGCCCCAGCATTTT.

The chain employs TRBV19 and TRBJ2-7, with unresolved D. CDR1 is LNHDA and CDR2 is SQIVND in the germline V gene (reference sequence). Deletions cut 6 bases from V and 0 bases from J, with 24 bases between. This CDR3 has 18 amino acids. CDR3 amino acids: CASSPGAVRTASSYEQYF. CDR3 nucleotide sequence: TGTGCCAGTAGCCCAGGCGCGGTACGGACGGCGAGCTCCTACGAGCAGTACTTC.

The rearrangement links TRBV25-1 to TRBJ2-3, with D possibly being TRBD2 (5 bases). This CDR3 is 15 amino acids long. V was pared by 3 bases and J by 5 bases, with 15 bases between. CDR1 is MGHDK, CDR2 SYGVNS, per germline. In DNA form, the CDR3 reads TGTGCCAGCAGTGATCCCCTGGGAGTGCGAGATACGCAGTATTTT. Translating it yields CASSDPLGVRDTQYF.

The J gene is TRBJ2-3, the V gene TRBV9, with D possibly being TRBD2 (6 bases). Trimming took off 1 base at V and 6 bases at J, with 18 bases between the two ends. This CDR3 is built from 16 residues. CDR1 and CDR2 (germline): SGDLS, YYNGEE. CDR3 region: CASSVTGLSVSDTQYF. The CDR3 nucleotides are TGTGCCAGCAGCGTAACGGGACTTTCGGTTTCCGATACGCAGTATTTT.

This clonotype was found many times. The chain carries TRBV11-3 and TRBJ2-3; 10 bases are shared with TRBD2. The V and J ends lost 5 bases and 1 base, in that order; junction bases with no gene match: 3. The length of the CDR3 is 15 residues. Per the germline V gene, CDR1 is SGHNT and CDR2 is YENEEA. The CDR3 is CASSPAGGGTDTQYF. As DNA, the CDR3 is TGTGCCAGCAGCCCAGCGGGAGGGGGCACAGATACGCAGTATTTT.